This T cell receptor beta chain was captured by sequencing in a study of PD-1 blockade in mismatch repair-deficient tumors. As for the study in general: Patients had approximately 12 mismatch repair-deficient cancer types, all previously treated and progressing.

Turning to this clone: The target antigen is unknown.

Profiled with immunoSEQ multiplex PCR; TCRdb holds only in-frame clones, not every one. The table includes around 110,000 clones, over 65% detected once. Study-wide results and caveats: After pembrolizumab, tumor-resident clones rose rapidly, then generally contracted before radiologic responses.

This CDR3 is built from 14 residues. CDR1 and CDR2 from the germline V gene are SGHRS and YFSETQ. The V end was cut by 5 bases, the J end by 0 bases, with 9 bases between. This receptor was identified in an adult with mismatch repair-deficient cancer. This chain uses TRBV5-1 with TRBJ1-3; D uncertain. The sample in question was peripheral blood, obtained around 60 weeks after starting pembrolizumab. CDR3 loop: CASRTVGSGNTIYF. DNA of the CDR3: TGCGCCAGCAGAACCGTGGGCTCTGGAAACACCATATATTTT.